This T cell receptor (beta chain) was observed in a study of cytomegalovirus exposure and HLA in healthy donors. Notes on the study in general: The study reported that TCR beta sequences accurately predicted HLA-A and HLA-B alleles in most subjects. Later analysis placed DRB1 highest and HLA-C lowest in TCR association rates, which differed by HLA locus.

As concerns this clone: Its specificity is not known.

Vbeta (60) and Jbeta (13) primers were used in the PCR. The protocol was immunoSEQ multiplex PCR, while the TCRdb copy is restricted to in-frame clones and leaves out a portion. The data hold roughly 180,000 clones, with about 9% observed a single time. V gave up 7 bases and J gave up 2 bases, with 8 bases separating them. Germline V gene lookup returns CDR1 LNHNV and CDR2 YYDKDF (reference sequence). This CDR3 has 13 residues. The sample consisted of PBMCs. The sequence was collected from a woman in her 30s in good health and CMV-seropositive. This rearrangement joins TRBV15 to TRBJ2-2, with D possibly being TRBD2 (5 bases). CDR3 in DNA: TGTGCCACCAAAGGAGGCAACACCGGGGAGCTGTTTTTT. Residues: CATKGGNTGELFF.